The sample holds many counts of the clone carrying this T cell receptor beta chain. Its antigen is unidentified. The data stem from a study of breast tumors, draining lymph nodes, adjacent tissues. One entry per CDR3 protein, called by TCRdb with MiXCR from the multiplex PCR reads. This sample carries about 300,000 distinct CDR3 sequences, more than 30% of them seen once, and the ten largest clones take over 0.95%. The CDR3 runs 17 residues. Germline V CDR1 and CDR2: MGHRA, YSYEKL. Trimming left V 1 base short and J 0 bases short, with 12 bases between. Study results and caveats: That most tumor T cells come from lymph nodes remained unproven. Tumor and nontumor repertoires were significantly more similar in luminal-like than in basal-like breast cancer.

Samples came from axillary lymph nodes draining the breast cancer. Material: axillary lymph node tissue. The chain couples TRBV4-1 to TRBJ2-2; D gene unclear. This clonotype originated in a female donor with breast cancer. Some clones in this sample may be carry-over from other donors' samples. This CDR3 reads CASSQVDIIANTGELFF. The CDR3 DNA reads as TGCGCCAGCAGCCAAGTTGACATAATAGCGAACACCGGGGAGCTGTTTTTT.